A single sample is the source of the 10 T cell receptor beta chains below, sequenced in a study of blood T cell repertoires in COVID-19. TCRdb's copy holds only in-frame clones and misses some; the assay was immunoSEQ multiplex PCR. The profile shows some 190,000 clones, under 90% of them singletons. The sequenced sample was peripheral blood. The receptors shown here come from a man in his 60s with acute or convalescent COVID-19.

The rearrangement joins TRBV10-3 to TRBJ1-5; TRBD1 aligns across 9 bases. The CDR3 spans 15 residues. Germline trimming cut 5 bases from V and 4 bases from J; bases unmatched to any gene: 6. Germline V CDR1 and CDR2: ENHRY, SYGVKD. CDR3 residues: CAISQGTGRNQPQHF. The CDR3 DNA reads TGTGCCATCAGTCAGGGGACAGGGAGAAATCAGCCCCAGCATTTT.

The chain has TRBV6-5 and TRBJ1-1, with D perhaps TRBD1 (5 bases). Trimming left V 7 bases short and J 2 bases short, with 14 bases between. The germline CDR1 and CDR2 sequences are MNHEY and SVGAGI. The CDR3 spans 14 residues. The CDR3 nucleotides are TGTGCCAGCACCAACGGGGGGGGAAACACTGAAGCTTTCTTT. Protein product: CASTNGGGNTEAFF.

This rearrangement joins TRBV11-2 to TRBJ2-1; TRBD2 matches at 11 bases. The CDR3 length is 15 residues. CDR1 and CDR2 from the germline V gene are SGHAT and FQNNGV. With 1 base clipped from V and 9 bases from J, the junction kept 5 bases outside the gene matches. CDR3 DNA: TGTGCCAGCAGCTTAGTCTTAGCGGGGGGGCGTGAGCAGTTCTTC. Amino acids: CASSLVLAGGREQFF.

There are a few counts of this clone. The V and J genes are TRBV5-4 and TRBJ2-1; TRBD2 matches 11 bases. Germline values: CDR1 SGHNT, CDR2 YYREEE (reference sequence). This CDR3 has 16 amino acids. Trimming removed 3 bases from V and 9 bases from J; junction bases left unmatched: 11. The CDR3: CASSSVAGGPLGEQFF. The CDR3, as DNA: TGTGCCAGCAGCTCCGTAGCGGGAGGGCCGTTGGGTGAGCAGTTCTTC.

CDR3 nucleotides: TGTGCCAGCAGTTGGGAGAGGAACACTGAAGCTTTCTTT. Its protein product is CASSWERNTEAFF. This rearrangement joins TRBV25-1 to TRBJ1-1; no firm D call. The V gene lost 5 bases and the J gene lost 1 base, with 8 bases spanning the gap. The CDR3 spans 13 residues. Germline V CDR1 and CDR2: MGHDK, SYGVNS.

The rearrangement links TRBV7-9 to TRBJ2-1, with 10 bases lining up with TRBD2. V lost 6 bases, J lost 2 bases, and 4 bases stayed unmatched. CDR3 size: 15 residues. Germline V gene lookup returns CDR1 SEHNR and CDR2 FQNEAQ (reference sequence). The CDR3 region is CASSALAGAYNEQFF. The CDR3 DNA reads TGTGCCAGCAGTGCCCTAGCGGGAGCCTACAATGAGCAGTTCTTC.

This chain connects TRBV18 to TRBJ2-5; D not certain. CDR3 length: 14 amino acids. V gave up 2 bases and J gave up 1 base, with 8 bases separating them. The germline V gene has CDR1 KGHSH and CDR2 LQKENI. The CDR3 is CASSPGLRQETQYF. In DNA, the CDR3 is TGTGCCAGCTCACCAGGGCTCCGCCAAGAGACCCAGTACTTC. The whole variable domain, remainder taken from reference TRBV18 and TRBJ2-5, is NAGVMQNPRHLVRRRGQEARLRCSPMKGHSHVYWYRQLPEEGLKFMVYLQKENIIDESGMPKERFSAEFPKEGPSILRIQQVVRGDSAAYFCASSPGLRQETQYFGPGTRLLVL.

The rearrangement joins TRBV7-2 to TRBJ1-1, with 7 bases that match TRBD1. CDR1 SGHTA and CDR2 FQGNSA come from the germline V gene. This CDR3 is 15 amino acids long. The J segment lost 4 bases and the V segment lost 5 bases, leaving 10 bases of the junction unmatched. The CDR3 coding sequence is TGTGCCAGCAGCAGCGCAGGGGGGCCAGGCACTGAAGCTTTCTTT. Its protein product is CASSSAGGPGTEAFF.

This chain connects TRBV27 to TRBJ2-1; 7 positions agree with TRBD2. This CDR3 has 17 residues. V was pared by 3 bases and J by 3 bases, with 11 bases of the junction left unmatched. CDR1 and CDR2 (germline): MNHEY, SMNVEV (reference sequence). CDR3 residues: CASSLAGGRRGYNEQFF. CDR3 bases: TGTGCCAGCAGTTTGGCGGGCGGGAGAAGGGGCTACAATGAGCAGTTCTTC.

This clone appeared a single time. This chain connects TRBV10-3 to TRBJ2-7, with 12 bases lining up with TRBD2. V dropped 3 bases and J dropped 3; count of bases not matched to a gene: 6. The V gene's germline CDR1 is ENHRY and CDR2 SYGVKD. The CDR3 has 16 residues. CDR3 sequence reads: CAISDPMTSGSYEQYF. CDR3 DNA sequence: TGTGCCATCAGTGATCCCATGACTAGCGGGAGCTACGAGCAGTACTTC.